The table lists the clone carrying this T cell receptor (beta chain) with many counts. The germline V gene encodes CDR1 MDHEN and CDR2 SYDVKM. Trimming took 7 bases from V and 7 from J, leaving 16 bases between them. The CDR3 loop spans 14 amino acids. Time point described: newly diagnosed GD, antithyroid drugs for less than 3 months. PBMC RNA was the source of the TCR library. Libraries of TCR beta came from iRepertoire HTBI primers plus Arm-PCR of CDR3 regions. TCRdb re-called the multiplex PCR reads with MiXCR, one entry per CDR3 protein. The sample carries some 340,000 distinct CDR3 sequences, approximately 10% recorded once. This entry belongs to a study of regulatory T cells in long-lasting Graves disease. The same sample was also studied in work on T cells in Graves' hyperthyroidism and ophthalmopathy. Per that paper: Stable hyperthyroidism was told apart from ophthalmopathy by a model built on 13 V-J features.

The chain couples TRBV28 to TRBJ2-2; maybe TRBD2 (6 bases). The receptor was derived from a young woman with Graves disease. Here the sequenced sample was peripheral blood mononuclear cells (PBMCs), taken at new diagnosis, from a patient treated with antithyroid drugs. CDR3 DNA: TGTGCCAGCACCTCTCCCGGAGGGCGCGGGGAGCTGTTTTTT. Protein sequence: CASTSPGGRGELFF.